This T cell receptor (beta chain) originates from a study of cytomegalovirus exposure and HLA in healthy donors. Study-level points and caveats: The authors enumerated 180 or so TCR beta chains as linked to cytomegalovirus.

The table came from immunoSEQ multiplex PCR; TCRdb's copy has only in-frame clones and leaves some out. The sample yields 100,000 to 150,000 clones, roughly 89% seen once. Germline values: CDR1 LNHDA, CDR2 SQIVND (reference sequence). This CDR3 is 15 amino acids long. V lost 0 bases, J lost 9 bases, and 12 bases lay in between. Points on this clone: Its antigen is currently unknown.

What was sequenced was PBMCs. The chain carries TRBV19 and TRBJ1-6; D not certain. The TCR comes from a woman in her late teens or twenties in good health and CMV-seronegative. As DNA, the CDR3 is TGTGCCAGTAGTATAGAAGGGAGACTCCGTTCACCCCTCCACTTT. Encoded protein: CASSIEGRLRSPLHF.